Listed below are T cell receptor beta chains from one sample, sequenced in a study of shared clonotypes between healthy human individuals. Some clones are missing from TCRdb's copy, which holds only in-frame ones; the method was immunoSEQ multiplex PCR. Of approximately 740,000 clones detected, roughly 92% appear once; the ten largest clones hold about 24%. The sample consisted of naive CD8+ T cells sorted from blood. The source of these receptors is a man aged 25-45 years in good health. The CDR3 runs from the conserved cysteine through the conserved F or W. A D gene is named only where the DNA matches it firmly. Not every row has a clone size; where given, it reads once, few, many or a size class.

j_call d_call v_call clone_size cdr3_nt cdr3_aa
TRBJ2-1 NA TRBV6-1 NA TGTGCCAGCAGTGAGGGTCTACCCCCCGGGAATGAGCAGTTCTTC CASSEGLPPGNEQFF
TRBJ2-7 TRBD1 TRBV27 NA TGTGCCAGCAGTCCAGGGGGTTACGAGCAGTACTTC CASSPGGYEQYF
TRBJ2-7 TRBD2 TRBV4-2 NA TGTGCCAGCAGCCAAGAGGGTAGCGGGAGTTTCTACGAGCAGTACTTC CASSQEGSGSFYEQYF
TRBJ2-1 NA TRBV6-5 NA TGTGCCAGCAGTTTCGCCGGTGTAGGGGCCGATGATGAGCAGTTCTTC CASSFAGVGADDEQFF
TRBJ2-1 TRBD2 TRBV29-1 NA TGCAGCGTTGAAGGACTAGCGGGAGTGCTGGGTAGCTCCTACAATGAGCAGTTCTTC CSVEGLAGVLGSSYNEQFF
TRBJ2-3 NA TRBV2 NA TGTGCCAGCAGAGGGACTAGCACAGATACGCAGTATTTT CASRGTSTDTQYF
TRBJ1-2 TRBD1 TRBV5-1 NA TGCGCCAGCAGCCCCCGGGGGGGACAGGGGATCAACTATGGCTACACCTTC CASSPRGGQGINYGYTF
TRBJ2-5 NA TRBV5-1 NA TGCGCCAGCAGCGGCACAGGACTCAACCGTCGGGAAGAGACCCAGTACTTC CASSGTGLNRREETQYF
TRBJ1-4 NA TRBV2 NA TGTGCCAGTCGGGCCCCGGAGAAACTGTTTTTT CASRAPEKLFF
TRBJ2-7 NA TRBV7-6 NA TGTGCCAGCAGCTTGGATGGGAGCCCCCGGGAGCAGTACTTC CASSLDGSPREQYF
TRBJ2-7 NA TRBV27 NA TGTGCCAGCAGTTTAATTCGGTCCCAGGACTCCGAGCAGTACTTC CASSLIRSQDSEQYF
TRBJ2-7 TRBD1 TRBV9 NA TGTGCCAGCAGCACGGGACAGGGGTTCGACGAGCAGTACTTC CASSTGQGFDEQYF
TRBJ2-7 TRBD1 TRBV5-1 once TGCGCCAGCAGCCCTGGGACAGGGTCCTACGAGCAGTACTTC CASSPGTGSYEQYF
TRBJ2-3 NA TRBV29-1 NA TGCAGCGTTGACGGGGAGAACACAGATACGCAGTATTTT CSVDGENTDTQYF
TRBJ2-7 NA TRBV13 NA TGTGCCAGCAGCTTAGAAGGTGCCCCCTACGAGCAGTACTTC CASSLEGAPYEQYF
TRBJ1-2 NA TRBV13 NA TGTGCCAGCAGCATACGACCGCTATCAGGGTTCGATGGCTACACCTTC CASSIRPLSGFDGYTF
TRBJ2-6 NA TRBV5-1 NA TGCGCCAGCAGCCCCTGGGACTCTGGGGCCAACGTCCTGACTTTC CASSPWDSGANVLTF
TRBJ2-5 TRBD2 TRBV11-2 NA TGTGCCAGCAGCGACCCCGCGGGAGGTAGAGAGACCCAGTACTTC CASSDPAGGRETQYF
TRBJ2-3 TRBD1 TRBV7-9 NA TGTGCCAGCAGCTTAGCCAGGGGGAGCACAGATACGCAGTATTTT CASSLARGSTDTQYF
TRBJ2-1 NA TRBV2 NA TGTGCCAGCAGTGTGTCTAGTGATGAGCAGTTCTTC CASSVSSDEQFF
TRBJ2-7 NA TRBV19 NA TGTGCCAGTAGTATCGGTCGACAGCTTATATACGAGCAGTACTTC CASSIGRQLIYEQYF
TRBJ2-2 TRBD2 TRBV11-3 once TGTGCCAGCAGCTTTCGGGGGGCCGGGGAGCTGTTTTTT CASSFRGAGELFF
TRBJ2-7 NA TRBV7-2 NA TGTGCCAGCAGCTTAGGTATACGCGGAAGCTCCTACGAGCAGTACTTC CASSLGIRGSSYEQYF
TRBJ2-7 TRBD2 TRBV5-1 NA TGCGCCAGCAGCTTGGAGTCCCTAGCGGGATACGAGCAGTACTTC CASSLESLAGYEQYF
TRBJ1-5 NA TRBV9 NA TGTGCCAGCAGCGTAGGGGCAGGGGGCAATCAGCCCCAGCATTTT CASSVGAGGNQPQHF
TRBJ1-1 TRBD1 TRBV29-1 once TGCAGCGTTACGGACAGGGGCACTGAAGCTTTCTTT CSVTDRGTEAFF
TRBJ2-7 NA TRBV29-1 NA TGCAGCGTTGAAGAAGGGTCGGGAGAAAGCTACGAGCAGTACTTC CSVEEGSGESYEQYF
TRBJ2-7 NA TRBV4-1 NA TGCGCCAGCAGCCAAGATCTTGGGGCAGCCTACGAGCAGTACTTC CASSQDLGAAYEQYF
TRBJ2-5 TRBD2 TRBV5-4 NA TGTGCCAGCAGGTTGTGGGGGGGATGGTTTGATTTGGCCCAGTACTTC CASRLWGGWFDLAQYF
TRBJ1-2 NA TRBV6-1 NA TGTGCCAGCACCGGGACAAGAAATGGCTACACCTTC CASTGTRNGYTF
TRBJ2-7 TRBD1 TRBV7-9 NA TGTGCCAGCAGCGGCCCCGGGACAGGGGGTTCCGAGCAGTACTTC CASSGPGTGGSEQYF
TRBJ2-7 NA TRBV27 once TGTGCCAGCAGTCCTTTGCGATCTTCGGGTCCCTCCTACGAGCAGTACTTC CASSPLRSSGPSYEQYF
TRBJ1-1 NA TRBV28 NA TGTGCCAGCAGTTCTCGGTCGCACACTGAAGCTTTCTTT CASSSRSHTEAFF
TRBJ2-7 TRBD1 TRBV4-1 NA TGCGCCAGCAGCCAAGAGGGACAGGGGTACTACGAGCAGTACTTC CASSQEGQGYYEQYF
TRBJ2-7 NA TRBV7-2 NA TGTGCCAGCAGCTACCACAACTTCTACGAGCAGTACTTC CASSYHNFYEQYF
TRBJ2-7 NA TRBV29-1 NA TGCAGCGTTGAAGAAATGGGACGGGAGTCCTACGAGCAGTACTTC CSVEEMGRESYEQYF
TRBJ2-5 TRBD1 TRBV9 once TGTGCCAGCAGCGTGACAGGGGGTCCCGAGACCCAGTACTTC CASSVTGGPETQYF
TRBJ2-1 TRBD2 TRBV2 NA TGTGCCAGCAATGGACTAGCGTCCTACAATGAGCAGTTCTTC CASNGLASYNEQFF
TRBJ2-7 NA TRBV7-9 once TGTGCCAGCAGCCTTGGGGACCGGTCCTACGAGCAGTACTTC CASSLGDRSYEQYF
TRBJ2-7 TRBD1 TRBV27 once TGTGCCAGCTCCTCAGGGGGATACGAGCAGTACTTC CASSSGGYEQYF
TRBJ2-3 TRBD2 TRBV11-2 NA TGTGCCAGCAGCAGAACTAGCGGGAGGCCAGATACGCAGTATTTT CASSRTSGRPDTQYF
TRBJ2-7 NA TRBV27 NA TGTGCCAGCAGTTTAAATACGGGTTCCAACTACGAGCAGTACTTC CASSLNTGSNYEQYF
TRBJ2-5 NA TRBV6-5 NA TGTGCCAGCAGTTACTGGCAGGGTAGGGAGACCCAGTACTTC CASSYWQGRETQYF
TRBJ1-2 NA TRBV5-1 NA TGCGCCAGCAGCTTGGAACAGGGTCCTAACTATGGCTACACCTTC CASSLEQGPNYGYTF
TRBJ2-7 NA TRBV11-2 NA TGTGCCAGCGTTCCCCGGAGGGGTTACGAGCAGTACTTC CASVPRRGYEQYF
TRBJ2-1 NA TRBV5-6 NA TGTGCCAGCAGCGGGGCGGGATCGTGGTTCTTC CASSGAGSWFF
TRBJ2-6 NA TRBV6-8 NA TGTGCCAGCAAGCCGGACTCTGGGGCCAACGTCCTGACTTTC CASKPDSGANVLTF
TRBJ2-7 TRBD1 TRBV6-6 NA TGTGCCAGCAGTTACAATGGGCCAGGGGGCTTCTACGAGCAGTACTTC CASSYNGPGGFYEQYF
TRBJ2-1 TRBD2 TRBV7-9 NA TGTGCCAGCAGCTTCATCTCGGGAGGGCCCCATGAGCAGTTCTTC CASSFISGGPHEQFF
TRBJ1-2 NA TRBV27 NA TGTGCCAGCAGTACGCGTGCGGGGGCTGCCTATGGCTACACCTTC CASSTRAGAAYGYTF
TRBJ2-1 TRBD2 TRBV19 NA TGTGCCAGTAGTATCGGGCTAGCGGACAATGAGCAGTTCTTC CASSIGLADNEQFF
TRBJ2-7 TRBD1 TRBV27 NA TGTGCCAGCAGTCTCGGGACAGGGCCGGTCGAGCAGTACTTC CASSLGTGPVEQYF
TRBJ2-5 NA TRBV5-1 NA TGCGCCAGCAGCTTGGCGGTGAATTACCAAGAGACCCAGTACTTC CASSLAVNYQETQYF